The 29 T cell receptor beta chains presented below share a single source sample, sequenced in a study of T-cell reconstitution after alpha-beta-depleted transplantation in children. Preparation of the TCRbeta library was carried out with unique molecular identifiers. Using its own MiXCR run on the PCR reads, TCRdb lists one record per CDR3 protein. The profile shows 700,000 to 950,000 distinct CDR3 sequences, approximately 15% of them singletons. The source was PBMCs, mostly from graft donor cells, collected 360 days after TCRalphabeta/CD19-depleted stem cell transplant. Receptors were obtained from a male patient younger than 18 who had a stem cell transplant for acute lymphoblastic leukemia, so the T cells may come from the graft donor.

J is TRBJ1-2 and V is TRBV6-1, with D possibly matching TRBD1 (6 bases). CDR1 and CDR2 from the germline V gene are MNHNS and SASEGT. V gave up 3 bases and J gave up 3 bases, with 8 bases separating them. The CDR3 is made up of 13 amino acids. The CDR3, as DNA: TGTGCCAGCAGTGACAGGGGACACTATGGCTACACCTTC. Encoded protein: CASSDRGHYGYTF.

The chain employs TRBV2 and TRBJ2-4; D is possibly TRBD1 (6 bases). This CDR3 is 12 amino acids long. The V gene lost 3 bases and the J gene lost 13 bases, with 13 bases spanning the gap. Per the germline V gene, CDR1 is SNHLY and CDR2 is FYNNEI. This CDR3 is CASSDRVGQQYF. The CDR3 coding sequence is TGTGCCAGCAGTGATAGGGTAGGACAGCAGTACTTC.

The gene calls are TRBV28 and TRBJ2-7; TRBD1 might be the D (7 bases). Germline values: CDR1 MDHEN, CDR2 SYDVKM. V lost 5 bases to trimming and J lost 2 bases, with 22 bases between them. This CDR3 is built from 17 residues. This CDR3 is CASSQPIGQGGTYEQYF. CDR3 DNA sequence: TGTGCCAGCAGTCAACCCATCGGGCAGGGGGGTACCTACGAGCAGTACTTC.

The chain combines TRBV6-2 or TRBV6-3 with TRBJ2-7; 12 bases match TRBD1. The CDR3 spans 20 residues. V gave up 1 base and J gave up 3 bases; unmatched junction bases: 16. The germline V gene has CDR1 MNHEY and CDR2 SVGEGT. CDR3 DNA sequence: TGTGCCAGCAGTTACTACCGTCCCGGGACAGGGGGCTGGGGGCTCTACGAGCAGTACTTC. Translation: CASSYYRPGTGGWGLYEQYF.

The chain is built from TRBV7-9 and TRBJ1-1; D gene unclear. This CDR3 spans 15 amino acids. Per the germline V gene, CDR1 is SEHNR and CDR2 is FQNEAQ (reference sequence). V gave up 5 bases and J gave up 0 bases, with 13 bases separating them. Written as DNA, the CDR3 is TGTGCCAGCAGCCCCGTTGGTACCGTGAACACTGAAGCTTTCTTT. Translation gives CASSPVGTVNTEAFF.

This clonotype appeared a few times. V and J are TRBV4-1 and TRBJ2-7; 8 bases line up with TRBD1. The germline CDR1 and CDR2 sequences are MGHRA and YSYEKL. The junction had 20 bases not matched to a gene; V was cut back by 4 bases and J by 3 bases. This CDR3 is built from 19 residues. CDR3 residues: CASSPSPYDRGWDGYEQYF. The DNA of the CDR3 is TGCGCCAGCAGCCCCAGCCCATATGACAGGGGATGGGATGGCTACGAGCAGTACTTC.

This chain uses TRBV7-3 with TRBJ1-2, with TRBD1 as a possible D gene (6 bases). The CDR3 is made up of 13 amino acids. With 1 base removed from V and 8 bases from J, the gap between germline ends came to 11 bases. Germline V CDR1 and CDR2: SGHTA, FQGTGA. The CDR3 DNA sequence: TGTGCCAGCAGCTTAAACAGGGTAGAAGGCTACACCTTC. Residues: CASSLNRVEGYTF.

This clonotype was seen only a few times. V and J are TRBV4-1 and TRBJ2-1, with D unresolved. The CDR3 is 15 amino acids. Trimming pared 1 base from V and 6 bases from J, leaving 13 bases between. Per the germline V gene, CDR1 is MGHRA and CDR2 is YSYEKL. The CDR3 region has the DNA TGCGCCAGCAGCCAAGTAAGCCCGGTCCCCAATGAGCAGTTCTTC. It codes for CASSQVSPVPNEQFF.

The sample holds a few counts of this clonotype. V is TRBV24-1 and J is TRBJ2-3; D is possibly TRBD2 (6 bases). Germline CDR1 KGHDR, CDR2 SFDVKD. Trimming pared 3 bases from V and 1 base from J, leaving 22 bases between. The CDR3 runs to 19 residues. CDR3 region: CATSDTTGARRPRTDTQYF. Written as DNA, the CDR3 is TGTGCCACCAGTGATACAACGGGAGCTCGTCGCCCCCGCACAGATACGCAGTATTTT.

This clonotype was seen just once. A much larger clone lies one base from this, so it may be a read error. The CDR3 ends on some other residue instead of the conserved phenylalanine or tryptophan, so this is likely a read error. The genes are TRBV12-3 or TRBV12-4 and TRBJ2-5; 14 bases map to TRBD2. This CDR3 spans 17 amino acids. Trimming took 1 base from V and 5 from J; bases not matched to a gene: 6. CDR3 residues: CASSLGLAGGGRETQYS. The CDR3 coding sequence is TGTGCCAGCAGTTTAGGACTAGCGGGAGGGGGCCGGGAGACCCAGTACTCC.

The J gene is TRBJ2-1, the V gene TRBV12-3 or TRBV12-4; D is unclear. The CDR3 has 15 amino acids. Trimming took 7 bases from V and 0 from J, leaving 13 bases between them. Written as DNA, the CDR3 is TGTGCCAGCAAGTCGCGGTCTAACTCCTACAATGAGCAGTTCTTC. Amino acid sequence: CASKSRSNSYNEQFF.

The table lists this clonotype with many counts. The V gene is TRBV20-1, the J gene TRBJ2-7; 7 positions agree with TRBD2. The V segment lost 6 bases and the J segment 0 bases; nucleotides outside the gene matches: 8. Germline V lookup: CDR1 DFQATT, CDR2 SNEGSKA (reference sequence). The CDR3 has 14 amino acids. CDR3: CSARSGARSYEQYF. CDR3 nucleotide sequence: TGCAGTGCCAGGAGCGGGGCACGCTCCTACGAGCAGTACTTC.

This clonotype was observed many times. CDR3 DNA: TGTGCCAGCAGAAGACGTAGTGGCAATGAGCAGTTCTTC. Residues: CASRRRSGNEQFF. The chain uses TRBV12-3 or TRBV12-4 and TRBJ2-1; D unresolved. V was clipped by 6 bases and J by 6 bases, with 12 bases between them. This CDR3 is 13 amino acids long.

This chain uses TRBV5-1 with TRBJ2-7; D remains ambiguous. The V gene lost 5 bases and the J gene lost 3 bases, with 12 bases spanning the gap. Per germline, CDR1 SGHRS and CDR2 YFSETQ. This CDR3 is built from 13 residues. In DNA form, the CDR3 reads TGCGCCAGCAGAGTTTCAGGCGTCTACGAGCAGTACTTC. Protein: CASRVSGVYEQYF.

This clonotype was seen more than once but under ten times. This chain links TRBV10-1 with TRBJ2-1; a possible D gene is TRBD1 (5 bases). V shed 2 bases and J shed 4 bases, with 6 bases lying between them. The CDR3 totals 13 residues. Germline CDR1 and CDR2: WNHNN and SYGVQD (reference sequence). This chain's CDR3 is CASSEQGYNEQFF. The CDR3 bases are TGCGCCAGCAGTGAGCAGGGATACAATGAGCAGTTCTTC.

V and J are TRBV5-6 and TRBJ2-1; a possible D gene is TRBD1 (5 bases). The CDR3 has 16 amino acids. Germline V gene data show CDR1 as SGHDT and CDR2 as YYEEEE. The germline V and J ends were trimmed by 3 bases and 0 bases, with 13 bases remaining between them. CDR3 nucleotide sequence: TGTGCCAGCAGCTCCCTGACAGCCAGCTCCTACAATGAGCAGTTCTTC. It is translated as CASSSLTASSYNEQFF.

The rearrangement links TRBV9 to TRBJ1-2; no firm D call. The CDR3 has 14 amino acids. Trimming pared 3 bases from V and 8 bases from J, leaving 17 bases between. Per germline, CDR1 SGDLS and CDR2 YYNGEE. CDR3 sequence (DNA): TGTGCCAGCAGCGCTCCCAGGAACTATGTGGGCTACACCTTC. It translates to CASSAPRNYVGYTF.

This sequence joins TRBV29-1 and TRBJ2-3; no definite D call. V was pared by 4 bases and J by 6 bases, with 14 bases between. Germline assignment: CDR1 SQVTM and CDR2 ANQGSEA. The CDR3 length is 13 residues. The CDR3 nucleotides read TGCAGCGTTGGCCCCGAACCCCTCGATACGCAGTATTTT. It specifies CSVGPEPLDTQYF.

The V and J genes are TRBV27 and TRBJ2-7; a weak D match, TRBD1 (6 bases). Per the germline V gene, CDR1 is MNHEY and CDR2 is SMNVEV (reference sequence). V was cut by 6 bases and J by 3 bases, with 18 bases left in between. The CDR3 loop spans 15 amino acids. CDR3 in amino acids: CASSPRTVGRYEQYF. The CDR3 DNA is TGTGCCAGCAGCCCCCGGACAGTTGGGCGCTACGAGCAGTACTTC.

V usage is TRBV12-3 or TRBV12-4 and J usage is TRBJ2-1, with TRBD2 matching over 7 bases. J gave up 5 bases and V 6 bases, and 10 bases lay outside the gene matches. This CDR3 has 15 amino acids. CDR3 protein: CASRPPGTIDNEQFF. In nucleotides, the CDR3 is TGTGCCAGCAGACCTCCCGGGACTATCGACAATGAGCAGTTCTTC.

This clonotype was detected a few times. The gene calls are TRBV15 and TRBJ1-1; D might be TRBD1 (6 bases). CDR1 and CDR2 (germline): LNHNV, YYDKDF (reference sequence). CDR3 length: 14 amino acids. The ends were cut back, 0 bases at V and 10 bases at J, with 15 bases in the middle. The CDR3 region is CATSREQGTGRAFF. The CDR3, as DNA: TGTGCCACCAGCAGAGAACAAGGAACAGGGAGAGCTTTCTTT.

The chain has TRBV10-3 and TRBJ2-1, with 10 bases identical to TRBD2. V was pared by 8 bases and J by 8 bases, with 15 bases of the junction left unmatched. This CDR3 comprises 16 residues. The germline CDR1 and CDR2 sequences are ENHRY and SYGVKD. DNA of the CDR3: TGTGCCATCGTTTTCCAGCGGGAGGGTAGTTTACATGAGCAGTTCTTC. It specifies CAIVFQREGSLHEQFF.

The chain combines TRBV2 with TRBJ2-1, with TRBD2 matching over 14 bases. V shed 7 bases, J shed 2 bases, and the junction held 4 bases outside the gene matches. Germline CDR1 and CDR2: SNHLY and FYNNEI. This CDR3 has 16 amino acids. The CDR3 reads CASIGLAGGPYNEQFF. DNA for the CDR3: TGTGCCAGCATCGGACTAGCGGGAGGTCCCTACAATGAGCAGTTCTTC. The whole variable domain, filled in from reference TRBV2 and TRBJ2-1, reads EPEVTQTPSHQVTQMGQEVILRCVPISNHLYFYWYRQILGQKVEFLVSFYNNEISEKSEIFDDQFSVERPDGSNFTLKIRSTKLEDSAMYFCASIGLAGGPYNEQFFGPGTRLTVL.

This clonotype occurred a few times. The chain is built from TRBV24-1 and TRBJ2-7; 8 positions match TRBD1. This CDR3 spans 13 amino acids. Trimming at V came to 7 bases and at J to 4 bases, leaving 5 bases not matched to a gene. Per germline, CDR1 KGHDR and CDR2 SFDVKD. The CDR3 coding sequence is TGTGCCACCAGCGACAGGGGACGATACGAGCAGTACTTC. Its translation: CATSDRGRYEQYF.

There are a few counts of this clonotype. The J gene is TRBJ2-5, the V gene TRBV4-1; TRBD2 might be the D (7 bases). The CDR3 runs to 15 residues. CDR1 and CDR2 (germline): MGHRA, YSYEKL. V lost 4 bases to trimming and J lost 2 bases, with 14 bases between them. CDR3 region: CASSLRAGTQETQYF. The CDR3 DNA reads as TGCGCCAGCAGCCTTAGAGCGGGGACACAAGAGACCCAGTACTTC.

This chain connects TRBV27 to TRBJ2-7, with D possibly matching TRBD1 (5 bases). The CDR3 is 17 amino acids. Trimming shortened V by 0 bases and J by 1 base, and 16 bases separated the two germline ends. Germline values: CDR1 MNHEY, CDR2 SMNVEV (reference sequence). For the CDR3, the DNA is TGTGCCAGCAGTTTATCGCCCATACAGGTACCTTCCTACGAGCAGTACTTC. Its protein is CASSLSPIQVPSYEQYF.

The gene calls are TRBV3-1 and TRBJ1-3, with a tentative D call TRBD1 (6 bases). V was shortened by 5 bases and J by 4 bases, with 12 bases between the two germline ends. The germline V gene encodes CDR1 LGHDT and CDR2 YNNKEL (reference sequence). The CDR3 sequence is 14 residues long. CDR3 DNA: TGTGCCAGCAGCGTAACAGGGACCGGAAACACCATATATTTT. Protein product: CASSVTGTGNTIYF.

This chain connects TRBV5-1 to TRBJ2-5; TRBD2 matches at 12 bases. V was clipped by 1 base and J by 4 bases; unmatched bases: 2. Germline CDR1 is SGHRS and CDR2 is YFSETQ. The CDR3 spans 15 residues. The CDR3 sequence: CASSLTSGRIETQYF. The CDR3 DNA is TGCGCCAGCAGCTTGACTAGCGGGAGGATAGAGACCCAGTACTTC.

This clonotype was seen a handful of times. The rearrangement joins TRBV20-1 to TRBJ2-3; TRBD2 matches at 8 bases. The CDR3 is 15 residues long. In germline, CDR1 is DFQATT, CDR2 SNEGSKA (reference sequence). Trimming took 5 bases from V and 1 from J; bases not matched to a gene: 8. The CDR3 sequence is CSAHLAGLRTDTQYF. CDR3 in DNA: TGCAGTGCTCATTTAGCGGGACTACGCACAGATACGCAGTATTTT.